This T cell receptor (beta chain) derives from a study of control samples from healthy donors and cancer patients (dated by TCRdb to the early 2020s). The method was the immunoSEQ multiplex PCR assay. As stored in TCRdb, this immuneACCESS dataset retains in-frame rearrangements with V and J assigned. A fraction of the clones does not appear; measured against another copy, unresolved V genes explain less than half of the discrepancy, and the remainder lacks a known reason. This sample is represented by 150,000 to 200,000 clones; around 91% of them were singletons. Jointly, the top ten make up just over 1.4% of the sample. There are 14 amino acids in the CDR3, from cysteine to phenylalanine inclusive. The retained sequence is limited to the CDR3, 42 bases, with the frame set at the first base. V is pared back by 2 bases and J by 1 base, with 8 bases lying between the germline termini. Sequences SGHAT (CDR1) and FQNNGV (CDR2) are obtained from the germline V gene.

In the case of this clone: The antigen it recognizes is unknown. Within one base of it there is no much larger clone, and no base qualities were kept.

Sequencing was done on a sample of blood. Here the chain combines TRBV11-2 and TRBJ2-5; the D gene is perhaps TRBD2, from 6 matching bases. The clonotype originates from a woman aged 50 to 60 in good health. The nucleotide sequence reads TGTGCCAGCAGCTTACGGCGGGGCCAAGAGACCCAGTACTTC. This encodes CASSLRRGQETQYF.